This entry lists 14 T cell receptor beta chains sequenced from one sample in a study of T cell changes during pregnancy in multiple sclerosis. Profiling relied on immunoSEQ multiplex PCR, and the TCRdb table lists in-frame clones only, not all of them. The data show 35,000 or so clones, 92% seen once. Material: CD4+ T cells from peripheral blood mononuclear cells, obtained after pregnancy. Receptors were obtained from a female donor with multiple sclerosis, enrolled in a pregnancy study.

This chain uses TRBV5-1 with TRBJ1-5; tentatively, D is TRBD1 (6 bases). V lost 4 bases, J lost 4 bases, and 9 bases lay in between. The CDR3 contains 13 residues. CDR1 and CDR2 (germline): SGHRS, YFSETQ. Written as DNA, the CDR3 is TGCGCCAGCAGCAAGGACAGAAATCAGCCCCAGCATTTT. This codes for CASSKDRNQPQHF.

The chain carries TRBV7-8 and TRBJ1-1; weak D call: TRBD1 (5 bases). Trimming removed 4 bases at V and 5 bases at J, with 14 bases between. Germline CDR1 and CDR2: SGHVS and FQNEAQ. The CDR3 contains 14 residues. The CDR3 sequence is CASSSGGGSTEAFF. CDR3 sequence (DNA): TGTGCCAGCAGCTCCGGGGGGGGATCGACTGAAGCTTTCTTT.

In the case of this clone: Within the sample, other DNA sequences also encode this same CDR3. The chain joins TRBV30 to TRBJ1-5; no reliable D call. CDR1 GTSNPN and CDR2 SVGIG come from the germline V gene (reference sequence). CDR3 length equals 13 residues. The ends were cut back, 1 base at V and 3 bases at J, with 7 bases in the middle. This chain's CDR3 is CAWSGGDNQPQHF. The CDR3 coding sequence is TGTGCCTGGAGTGGGGGAGACAATCAGCCCCAGCATTTT.

The chain has TRBV19 and TRBJ1-5; 11 nucleotides line up with TRBD1. The CDR3 extends over 14 amino acids. Losses at the gene ends were 4 bases for V and 6 bases for J; bases not matched to a gene: 2. Germline CDR1 LNHDA, CDR2 SQIVND (reference sequence). The CDR3 is CASSTDRGPQPQHF. CDR3 coding DNA: TGTGCCAGTAGTACGGACAGGGGGCCTCAGCCCCAGCATTTT.

The rearrangement joins TRBV5-4 to TRBJ2-5, with 11 nucleotides matching TRBD1. V trimming: 3 bases; J trimming: 5 bases; junction bases outside the gene matches: 6. This CDR3 comprises 15 residues. Germline lookup yields CDR1 SGHNT and CDR2 YYREEE (reference sequence). CDR3 DNA sequence: TGTGCCAGCAGCTCCTGGACAGGGGGCCTGGAGACCCAGTACTTC. It is translated as CASSSWTGGLETQYF.

The CDR3 region has the DNA TGTGCCAGCAGTGCGACAGGGGGCTGGGATGGCTACACCTTC. Encoded protein: CASSATGGWDGYTF. The V call is TRBV6-1, the J call TRBJ1-2; 10 bases agree with TRBD1. Germline V CDR1 and CDR2: MNHNS, SASEGT. Trimming took 4 bases from V and 6 from J; bases not matched to a gene: 5. This CDR3 comprises 14 residues.

This clone was detected once. The chain combines TRBV2 with TRBJ2-5, with 9 bases lining up with TRBD1. Germline CDR1 reads SNHLY; CDR2 reads FYNNEI. The CDR3 is 17 residues long. V lost 1 base to trimming and J lost 5 bases; unmatched junction nucleotides: 11. CDR3 sequence (DNA): TGTGCCAGCAGTGAAGAAGGGACAGGGCGGCGGAGTGAGACCCAGTACTTC. The encoded protein is CASSEEGTGRRSETQYF.

The V call is TRBV30, the J call TRBJ1-5, with D perhaps TRBD1 (6 bases). CDR3 length: 13 amino acids. The germline CDR1 and CDR2 sequences are GTSNPN and SVGIG (reference sequence). Trimming stripped 1 base from V and 5 bases from J, with 9 bases between. The CDR3 bases are TGTGCCTGGAGTGAACAGGGCTATCAGCCCCAGCATTTT. This sequence encodes CAWSEQGYQPQHF.

This rearrangement joins TRBV14 to TRBJ2-7, with 9 nucleotides matching TRBD1. V lost 6 bases to trimming and J lost 6 bases; unmatched junction nucleotides: 6. This CDR3 contains 13 residues. Germline CDR1 and CDR2: SGHDN and FVKESK. CDR3 sequence (DNA): TGTGCCAGCAGTCGGGACAGGGTAGGCGAGCAGTACTTC. Its translation is CASSRDRVGEQYF.

The chain carries TRBV4-2 and TRBJ2-7; the match to TRBD2 covers 11 bases. This CDR3 has 16 residues. From germline, CDR1 is LGHNA and CDR2 YNFKEQ. The J segment lost 0 bases and the V segment lost 3 bases, leaving 4 bases of the junction unmatched. Here the CDR3 reads CASSHLTSGASYEQYF. DNA for the CDR3: TGTGCCAGCAGCCATCTGACTAGCGGGGCCTCCTACGAGCAGTACTTC.

The chain is built from TRBV25-1 and TRBJ2-3; D call uncertain. The CDR3 loop spans 16 amino acids. Trimming pared 1 base from V and 0 bases from J, leaving 11 bases between. CDR1 is MGHDK, CDR2 SYGVNS, per germline. CDR3: CASSEWQPASTDTQYF. CDR3 bases: TGTGCCAGCAGTGAATGGCAACCTGCTAGCACAGATACGCAGTATTTT.

V is TRBV7-8 and J is TRBJ1-6; D is uncertain. This CDR3 has 15 amino acids. V was shortened by 3 bases and J by 10 bases, with 16 bases between the two germline ends. Germline CDR1 reads SGHVS; CDR2 reads FQNEAQ. The CDR3 loop is CASSFRREIGSPLHF. The CDR3 nucleotides read TGTGCCAGCAGCTTTCGGCGGGAAATTGGCTCACCCCTCCACTTT.

The rearrangement joins TRBV5-1 to TRBJ1-1, with D possibly matching TRBD1 (5 bases). CDR1 SGHRS and CDR2 YFSETQ come from the germline V gene. Trimming took 4 bases from V and 4 from J, leaving 17 bases between them. CDR3 size: 15 residues. CDR3 DNA sequence: TGCGCCAGCAGCACGTCGGTGGCCGGGGGCACTGAAGCTTTCTTT. Amino acid sequence: CASSTSVAGGTEAFF. Together with reference TRBV5-1 and TRBJ1-1, the CDR3 gives the full variable domain: KAGVTQTPRYLIKTRGQQVTLSCSPISGHRSVSWYQQTPGQGLQFLFEYFSETQRNKGNFPGRFSGRQFSNSRSEMNVSTLELGDSALYLCASSTSVAGGTEAFFGQGTRLTVV.

This chain links TRBV5-1 with TRBJ1-4, with 9 nucleotides matching TRBD1. V trimming: 0 bases; J trimming: 5 bases; junction bases outside the gene matches: 2. The CDR3 covers 15 residues. Germline CDR1 is SGHRS and CDR2 is YFSETQ. CDR3 coding DNA: TGCGCCAGCAGCTTGGGAGGACAGGGGAATGAAAAACTGTTTTTT. It is translated as CASSLGGQGNEKLFF.